This is a list of T cell receptor beta chains from one sample in a study of cytomegalovirus exposure and HLA in healthy donors. The table came from immunoSEQ multiplex PCR; TCRdb's copy has only in-frame clones and leaves some out. This sample's table has 200,000 to 250,000 clones. The sample was PBMCs. These receptors came from a girl aged 2-10 years in good health and CMV-seropositive. Both conserved end residues are part of each CDR3.

j_call v_call cdr3_aa
TRBJ2-6 TRBV10-3 CAISEPSHAVLSGANVLTF
TRBJ1-1 TRBV7-2 CASSLEEPTGETEAFF
TRBJ1-5 TRBV27 CASSHKLGTGQGQPQHF
TRBJ2-1 TRBV11-3 CASSRGGGIYNEQFF
TRBJ2-2 TRBV25-1 CASSELKLGGELFF
TRBJ2-5 TRBV11-2 CASSLTGTGHGETQYF
TRBJ2-1 TRBV10-3 CAIQGQGAWDEQFF
TRBJ2-5 TRBV7-2 CASSLTSVGETQYF
TRBJ1-2 TRBV14 CASSQVHSVLRGYTF
TRBJ2-1 TRBV11-2 CASSTTSGMRHEQFF
TRBJ1-4 TRBV4-2 CASSQVPGYLGEKLFF
TRBJ1-4 TRBV6-1 CASSSYRGGNEKLFF
TRBJ1-2 TRBV11-2 CASRLPGQGYGYTF
TRBJ2-7 TRBV27 CASSLQPRYYYEQYF
TRBJ1-5 TRBV5-8 CASSPLRGDLQPQHF
TRBJ2-7 TRBV6-5 CASSRQTSYEQYF
TRBJ1-2 TRBV20-1 CSARSSYGYTF
TRBJ2-7 TRBV10-2 CASRGRSYEQYF
NA TRBV5-4 CASSLVAGRSSYEQYF
TRBJ2-3 TRBV6-1 CASLGTSGFTDTQYF
TRBJ2-3 TRBV2 CASTGGRGTDTQYF
TRBJ2-7 TRBV13 CASSSTGNLYEQYF
TRBJ2-7 TRBV28 CASSLSVRTGWPLYEQYF
TRBJ2-7 TRBV13 CASSHQRGPYEQYF
TRBJ2-3 TRBV30 CAWSGTDTQYF
TRBJ1-1 TRBV19 CASSILAGEAFF
TRBJ2-5 TRBV7-6 CASSLLAGGQETQYF
TRBJ1-1 TRBV6-5 CASSQGVGTEAFF
TRBJ2-2 TRBV7-8 CASSSALAGRALGGELFF
TRBJ2-5 TRBV19 CASSISVGTQYF
TRBJ1-2 TRBV5-4 CASSGGGTGTLPFYGYTF
TRBJ2-7 TRBV27 CASRTSDGGLYEQYF
TRBJ2-3 TRBV9 CASSGGGAGTDTQYF
TRBJ2-1 TRBV29-1 CSGLRETKQFF
TRBJ2-1 TRBV5-6 CASSLVGQANEQFF
TRBJ1-1 TRBV6-5 CASSYGGSLTEAFF
TRBJ1-1 TRBV7-9 CASIAGNTEAFF
TRBJ2-2 TRBV2 CASSEVAGDTGELFF
TRBJ2-3 TRBV5-8 CASSGGLFSTDTQYF
TRBJ1-1 TRBV28 CASSSRGGETEAFF
TRBJ2-5 TRBV28 CATGTSGKGETQYF
TRBJ2-2 TRBV7-9 CASSLTSGSGTGELFF
TRBJ1-1 TRBV15 CATSRDGAGAETEAFF
TRBJ2-3 TRBV13 CASSLGLAKTDTQYF
TRBJ2-7 TRBV7-2 CASSLGAVQGEQYF
TRBJ1-1 TRBV2 CASSGSQGTTEAFF
TRBJ1-2 TRBV18 CASSPGQFYGYTF
TRBJ1-5 TRBV6-1 CAGSEARVSNQPQHF
TRBJ2-7 TRBV27 CASSPRDRAYEQYF
TRBJ1-2 TRBV2 CASRRDRGAGYTF
TRBJ2-2 TRBV5-4 CASSVGQGGTGELFF
TRBJ1-1 TRBV6-5 CASRGTGKNTEAFF
TRBJ2-7 TRBV2 CASSVGGLLAGGVNEQYF
TRBJ1-3 TRBV18 CASSREGQGRYGNTIYF
TRBJ1-4 TRBV5-1 CASSLARGGTNEKLFF
TRBJ1-5 TRBV28 CASTQTPGQGMRQPQHF
TRBJ2-7 TRBV4-1 CASSQQGNGYEQYF
TRBJ2-4 TRBV6-5 CASSLTGAQNIQYF
TRBJ1-1 TRBV19 CASKGDRGLSTEAFF
TRBJ2-7 TRBV19 CASDSGSGSYEQYF